This T cell receptor (beta chain) was found in a study of cytomegalovirus exposure and HLA in healthy donors. Study-wide results and limits: Earlier analysis yielded a pattern in which most TCR beta V segments were productive about 87% or about 30% of the time. The study listed some 160 cytomegalovirus-associated TCR beta chains. A later analysis reportedly identified an Asian-associated ancestry cluster as carrying fewer N-insertions than the 666-donor mean.

For this clone: Its antigen remains unknown.

There were likely unrecorded immune exposures, though donors were nominally healthy when sampled. The PCR was carried out with 60 Vbeta primers and 13 Jbeta primers. Profiling relied on immunoSEQ multiplex PCR, and the TCRdb table lists in-frame clones only, not all of them. The data contain 150,000 to 200,000 clones, around 68% of them singletons. CDR3 length: 11 residues. With 11 bases removed from V and 3 bases from J, the gap between germline ends came to 8 bases. CDR1 is MNHEY and CDR2 is SMNVEV in the germline V gene (reference sequence). The origin of this receptor is a girl aged 10 to 17 in good health and CMV-seronegative. This chain links TRBV27 with TRBJ2-1; no clear D. What was sequenced was PBMCs. This chain's CDR3 is CAAVSYNEQFF. CDR3 nucleotides: TGTGCCGCGGTTAGCTACAATGAGCAGTTCTTC.